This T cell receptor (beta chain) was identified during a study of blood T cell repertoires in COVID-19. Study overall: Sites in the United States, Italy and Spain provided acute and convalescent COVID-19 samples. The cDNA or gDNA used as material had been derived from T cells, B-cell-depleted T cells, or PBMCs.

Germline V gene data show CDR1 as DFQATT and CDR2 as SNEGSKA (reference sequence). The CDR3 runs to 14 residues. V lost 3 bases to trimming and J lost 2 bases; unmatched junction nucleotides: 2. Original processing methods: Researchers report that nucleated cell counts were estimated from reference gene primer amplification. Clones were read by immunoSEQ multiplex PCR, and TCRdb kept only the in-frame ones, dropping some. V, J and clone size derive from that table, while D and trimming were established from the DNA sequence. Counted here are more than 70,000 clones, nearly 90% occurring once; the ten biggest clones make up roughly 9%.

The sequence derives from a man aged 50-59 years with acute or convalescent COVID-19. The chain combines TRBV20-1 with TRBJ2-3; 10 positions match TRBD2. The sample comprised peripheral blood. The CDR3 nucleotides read TGCAGTGCTAGTACTAGCGGGGCCACAGATACGCAGTATTTT. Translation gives CSASTSGATDTQYF.